The 21 T cell receptor beta chains reported below all come from one sample, sequenced in a study of T cells in localized non-small cell lung cancer. Sequencing used immunoSEQ multiplex PCR; TCRdb keeps in-frame clones, though not all of them. Of about 48,000 clones in the sample, approximately 80% were seen once. Source: peripheral blood, taken before any cancer treatment. Receptors originate from a man aged 40 to 70 with stage I squamous cell lung carcinoma.

The rearrangement links TRBV10-3 to TRBJ2-1; TRBD2 matches at 14 bases. J gave up 7 bases and V 3 bases, and 5 bases lay outside the gene matches. This CDR3 has 16 amino acids. Germline V CDR1 and CDR2: ENHRY, SYGVKD. The CDR3 coding sequence is TGTGCCATCAGTGACCTCCGGACTAGCGGGGGGAATGAGCAGTTCTTC. This gives the protein CAISDLRTSGGNEQFF.

The rearrangement uses TRBV28 and TRBJ2-3; D gene ambiguous. The germline V gene encodes CDR1 MDHEN and CDR2 SYDVKM. The length of the CDR3 is 13 residues. V was shortened by 7 bases and J by 4 bases, with 12 bases between the two germline ends. The CDR3 loop is CASTLSGPDTQYF. CDR3 bases: TGTGCCAGCACCCTCTCGGGCCCAGATACGCAGTATTTT.

The chain carries TRBV18 and TRBJ2-7; TRBD1 is a possible D gene (6 bases). In germline, CDR1 is KGHSH, CDR2 LQKENI. The CDR3 length is 14 residues. Trimming took 6 bases from V and 4 from J, leaving 16 bases between them. DNA for the CDR3: TGTGCCAGCTCGCGAACAGGGAAGGGGTACGAGCAGTACTTC. Translation gives CASSRTGKGYEQYF. Full variable domain (remainder filled in from reference TRBV18 and TRBJ2-7): NAGVMQNPRHLVRRRGQEARLRCSPMKGHSHVYWYRQLPEEGLKFMVYLQKENIIDESGMPKERFSAEFPKEGPSILRIQQVVRGDSAAYFCASSRTGKGYEQYFGPGTRLTVT.

This chain links TRBV6-1 with TRBJ2-3; tentative D call: TRBD1 (7 bases). V lost 8 bases to trimming and J lost 2 bases, with 17 bases between them. The germline CDR1 and CDR2 sequences are MNHNS and SASEGT. The CDR3 runs 15 residues. CDR3 nucleotide sequence: TGTGCCAGCGGCAGGGGGGACGGTTACACAGATACGCAGTATTTT. This sequence encodes CASGRGDGYTDTQYF.

The chain uses TRBV7-9 and TRBJ2-7, with D uncertain. Germline V lookup: CDR1 SEHNR, CDR2 FQNEAQ (reference sequence). Trimming pared 1 base from V and 7 bases from J, leaving 11 bases between. CDR3 length equals 13 residues. CDR3: CASSLGTSGEQYF. The CDR3 DNA sequence: TGTGCCAGCAGCTTAGGGACCTCTGGGGAGCAGTACTTC.

This chain links TRBV7-2 with TRBJ1-6; D is unresolved. The length of the CDR3 is 14 residues. Per germline, CDR1 SGHTA and CDR2 FQGNSA. The V end was cut by 6 bases, the J end by 10 bases, with 16 bases between. The CDR3 nucleotides read TGTGCCAGCAGTCCTACGAGGGAGGCATCACCCCTCCACTTT. Amino acids: CASSPTREASPLHF. The entire variable domain, with the rest obtained from reference TRBV7-2 and TRBJ1-6, is as follows: GAGVSQSPSNKVTEKGKDVELRCDPISGHTALYWYRQSLGQGLEFLIYFQGNSAPDKSGLPSDRFSAERTGGSVSTLTIQRTQQEDSAVYLCASSPTREASPLHFGNGTRLTVT.

This sequence joins TRBV15 and TRBJ2-1; D remains unclear. Germline assignment: CDR1 LNHNV and CDR2 YYDKDF (reference sequence). The CDR3 loop spans 13 amino acids. Trimming removed 0 bases from V and 7 bases from J, with 7 bases in between. This CDR3 reads CATSRDRRNEQFF. As DNA, the CDR3 is TGTGCCACCAGCAGAGATCGTCGGAATGAGCAGTTCTTC.

This clone appeared once. The chain recombines TRBV7-2 with TRBJ2-7; 8 bases match TRBD1. The germline V gene encodes CDR1 SGHTA and CDR2 FQGNSA. The CDR3 contains 13 residues. V lost 6 bases, J lost 2 bases, and 3 bases stayed unmatched. CDR3 in amino acids: CASRQTGAYEQYF. CDR3 DNA: TGTGCCAGCAGGCAGACAGGGGCCTACGAGCAGTACTTC.

The V and J genes are TRBV2 and TRBJ2-6, with D possibly being TRBD1 or TRBD2 (5 bases each). This CDR3 has 16 amino acids. Germline CDR1 is SNHLY and CDR2 is FYNNEI. Trimming cost V 2 bases and J 1 base, with 9 bases left between them. CDR3 nucleotide sequence: TGTGCCAGCAGTGAACAGGGACCTTCTGGGGCCAACGTCCTGACTTTC. Its translation is CASSEQGPSGANVLTF.

The J gene is TRBJ2-7, the V gene TRBV5-4; D is possibly TRBD1 (5 bases). The CDR3 is 15 residues long. CDR1 and CDR2 from the germline V gene are SGHNT and YYREEE (reference sequence). Trimming stripped 4 bases from V and 7 bases from J, with 21 bases between. CDR3 amino acids: CASSPQAHNRREQYF. CDR3 sequence (DNA): TGTGCCAGCAGCCCCCAGGCACACAACAGGAGAGAGCAGTACTTC. The variable domain in full, with the rest retrieved from reference TRBV5-4 and TRBJ2-7, is ETGVTQSPTHLIKTRGQQVTLRCSSQSGHNTVSWYQQALGQGPQFIFQYYREEENGRGNFPPRFSGLQFPNYSSELNVNALELDDSALYLCASSPQAHNRREQYFGPGTRLTVT.

J is TRBJ2-1 and V is TRBV29-1; D is possibly TRBD1 or TRBD2 (6 bases each). CDR1 SQVTM and CDR2 ANQGSEA come from the germline V gene. The CDR3 has 15 residues. Trimming stripped 6 bases from V and 3 bases from J, with 18 bases between. CDR3 loop: CSVLTGGGNYNEQFF. The CDR3 DNA sequence: TGCAGCGTCCTGACAGGAGGGGGGAACTACAATGAGCAGTTCTTC.

The J gene is TRBJ2-1, the V gene TRBV19; D might be TRBD2 (6 bases). The CDR3 length is 14 residues. With 6 bases removed from V and 0 bases from J, the gap between germline ends came to 9 bases. CDR1 is LNHDA, CDR2 SQIVND, per germline (reference sequence). The CDR3 nucleotides are TGTGCCAGTAGGGAGGGTTTCTCCTACAATGAGCAGTTCTTC. It specifies CASREGFSYNEQFF. Together with reference TRBV19 and TRBJ2-1, the CDR3 gives the full variable domain: DGGITQSPKYLFRKEGQNVTLSCEQNLNHDAMYWYRQDPGQGLRLIYYSQIVNDFQKGDIAEGYSVSREKKESFPLTVTSAQKNPTAFYLCASREGFSYNEQFFGPGTRLTVL.

The gene calls are TRBV11-2 and TRBJ2-5; 12 nucleotides agree with TRBD2. V lost 4 bases, J lost 5 bases, and 11 bases stayed unmatched. This CDR3 is built from 17 residues. Per the germline V gene, CDR1 is SGHAT and CDR2 is FQNNGV. CDR3 sequence (DNA): TGTGCCAGCAGCTCATCGGGGCTAGCGGGGGGGCGCGAGACCCAGTACTTC. This encodes CASSSSGLAGGRETQYF. The full variable domain, in which reference TRBV11-2 and TRBJ2-5 provide the parts outside the CDR3, is EAGVAQSPRYKIIEKRQSVAFWCNPISGHATLYWYQQILGQGPKLLIQFQNNGVVDDSQLPKDRFSAERLKGVDSTLKIQPAKLEDSAVYLCASSSSGLAGGRETQYFGPGTRLLVL.

V usage is TRBV18 and J usage is TRBJ2-7; D unclear. V was clipped by 0 bases and J by 3 bases, with 9 bases between them. From germline, CDR1 is KGHSH and CDR2 LQKENI. The CDR3 contains 14 residues. CDR3 bases: TGTGCCAGCTCACCACCGTTTCCGATCTACGAGCAGTACTTC. Translated, it gives CASSPPFPIYEQYF.

This chain links TRBV18 with TRBJ2-7; 8 bases map to TRBD1. After removal of 2 bases from V and 5 bases from J, the junction contained 5 bases not matched to a gene. Germline V gives CDR1 KGHSH, CDR2 LQKENI. CDR3 size: 14 residues. Here the CDR3 DNA reads TGTGCCAGCTCACCAGGACAGGGAGGCGACGAGCAGTACTTC. It translates to CASSPGQGGDEQYF.

This CDR3 reads CASSQMHGNNNEQFF. DNA of the CDR3: TGTGCCAGCAGCCAAATGCATGGCAACAACAATGAGCAGTTCTTC. The rearrangement links TRBV14 to TRBJ2-1; D is ambiguous. The length of the CDR3 is 15 residues. Germline lookup yields CDR1 SGHDN and CDR2 FVKESK. Trimming shortened V by 2 bases and J by 5 bases, and 13 bases separated the two germline ends.

V usage is TRBV5-1 and J usage is TRBJ1-6, with D unclear. The CDR3 runs 15 residues. Trimming pared 0 bases from V and 8 bases from J, leaving 12 bases between. The V gene's germline CDR1 is SGHRS and CDR2 YFSETQ. The CDR3 loop is CASSLVGLSDSPLHF. The CDR3 DNA sequence: TGCGCCAGCAGCTTGGTTGGGCTGAGCGATTCACCCCTCCACTTT.

This clone was detected only once. The rearrangement uses TRBV29-1 and TRBJ1-1; D uncertain. Germline CDR1 is SQVTM and CDR2 is ANQGSEA. The germline V and J ends were trimmed by 8 bases and 5 bases, with 18 bases remaining between them. The length of the CDR3 is 13 residues. CDR3 loop: CSFSAVELTEAFF. DNA for the CDR3: TGCAGCTTCTCGGCAGTGGAATTGACTGAAGCTTTCTTT. The full variable domain, in which reference TRBV29-1 and TRBJ1-1 provide the parts outside the CDR3, is SAVISQKPSRDICQRGTSLTIQCQVDSQVTMMFWYRQQPGQSLTLIATANQGSEATYESGFVIDKFPISRPNLTFSTLTVSNMSPEDSSIYLCSFSAVELTEAFFGQGTRLTVV.

This clone was seen only a few times. This rearrangement joins TRBV5-1 to TRBJ1-1, with 11 bases lining up with TRBD1. Unmatched junction bases numbered 4, after V lost 3 bases and J lost 3 bases. Germline V gene lookup returns CDR1 SGHRS and CDR2 YFSETQ. The CDR3 is made up of 15 amino acids. The CDR3 DNA follows: TGCGCCAGCAGCTCTGGACAGGGGGCTTACACTGAAGCTTTCTTT. Translation gives CASSSGQGAYTEAFF.

V usage is TRBV11-2 and J usage is TRBJ2-7; D ambiguous. The CDR3 spans 16 residues. V lost 3 bases and J lost 3, with 18 bases in between. The germline V gene has CDR1 SGHAT and CDR2 FQNNGV. The CDR3 nucleotides are TGTGCCAGCAGCTTTAGCTTGGGCTCTCCAGGCTACGAGCAGTACTTC. Protein product: CASSFSLGSPGYEQYF.

The gene calls are TRBV28 and TRBJ2-3; D gene ambiguous. Germline-derived CDR1 and CDR2 are MDHEN and SYDVKM. The V end was cut by 7 bases, the J end by 6 bases, with 8 bases between. The CDR3 length is 11 residues. The CDR3 protein is CASTSRDTQYF. CDR3 DNA sequence: TGTGCCAGCACCTCTCGGGATACGCAGTATTTT.